These 26 T cell receptor beta chains were all obtained from the same sample, sequenced in a study of T cell repertoires in cytomegalovirus infection. TCRdb itself ran the reads through MiXCR, one entry per CDR3 protein. The sample consists of hundreds of thousands of distinct CDR3 sequences, 24% of them appearing once. Sequenced material: CD8+ T cells from PBMCs. The receptors stem from a human donor in good health (CMV status not recorded). Some clones in this sample may be carry-over from other donors' samples.

The gene calls are TRBV2 and TRBJ2-1, with D possibly TRBD2 on 6 matching bases. Germline lookup yields CDR1 SNHLY and CDR2 FYNNEI. The V gene lost 10 bases and the J gene lost 5 bases, with 12 bases spanning the gap. This CDR3 contains 12 residues. The CDR3 here is CATKTRHNEQFF. The CDR3, as DNA: TGTGCCACCAAGACTAGACACAATGAGCAGTTCTTC.

V usage is TRBV28 and J usage is TRBJ1-2; 9 bases match TRBD1. With 7 bases clipped from V and 5 bases from J, the junction kept 8 bases outside the gene matches. The CDR3 extends over 14 amino acids. CDR1 MDHEN and CDR2 SYDVKM come from the germline V gene. The CDR3 DNA is TGTGCCAGCACACCCCGGGACAGGGTTTATGGCTACACCTTC. Translated, it gives CASTPRDRVYGYTF.

The sample holds a few counts of this clonotype. This sequence joins TRBV4-1 and TRBJ2-1, with 8 bases fitting TRBD2. Germline V gives CDR1 MGHRA, CDR2 YSYEKL. The J segment lost 3 bases and the V segment lost 4 bases, leaving 14 bases of the junction unmatched. CDR3 length equals 18 residues. The CDR3 region has the DNA TGCGCCAGCAGCCTCCTTCTGGTTAGCGGGAACAACTACAATGAGCAGTTCTTC. Its translation: CASSLLLVSGNNYNEQFF.

The rearrangement links TRBV4-3 to TRBJ1-2, with D perhaps matching TRBD1 (5 bases). The V end lost 1 base, the J end lost 4 bases, and 10 bases lay between the germline ends. The CDR3 loop spans 14 amino acids. Per germline, CDR1 LGHNA and CDR2 YSLEER. The CDR3 region is CASSQGSQGYGYTF. CDR3 sequence (DNA): TGCGCCAGCAGCCAAGGTTCGCAGGGCTATGGCTACACCTTC.

Turning to this clonotype: The junction departs from germline at one end; a sequencing error may be responsible. The rearrangement joins TRBV7-6 to TRBJ2-5; maybe TRBD2 (6 bases). The V gene's germline CDR1 is SGHVS and CDR2 FNYEAQ. The CDR3 contains 17 residues. The CDR3 region is CASSLPGTCGGAETQYF. The CDR3 region has the DNA TGTGCTAGCAGCCTACCCGGGACTTGCGGTGGGGCCGAGACCCAGTACTTC.

This clonotype was seen more than once but under ten times. This sequence joins TRBV5-6 and TRBJ2-1; 9 nucleotides align to TRBD1. The CDR3 consists of 17 residues. In germline, CDR1 is SGHDT, CDR2 YYEEEE. After removal of 2 bases from V and 1 base from J, the junction contained 7 bases not matched to a gene. The DNA of the CDR3 is TGTGCCAGCAGCTTTAGTTTGGGGACAGGGTCCTACAATGAGCAGTTCTTC. Amino acids: CASSFSLGTGSYNEQFF.

This clonotype has more than one count but fewer than ten. The chain carries TRBV6-6 and TRBJ1-6; D unresolved. The V end lost 3 bases, the J end lost 5 bases, and 8 bases lay between the germline ends. The CDR3 consists of 14 residues. Looked up from germline, CDR1 is MNHNY and CDR2 is SVGAGI (reference sequence). CDR3 nucleotides: TGTGCCAGCAGTTATCCCCGGGATAATTCACCCCTCCACTTT. It codes for CASSYPRDNSPLHF.

This clonotype has a handful of counts. The CDR3 sequence is CSVTGEGAKNIQYF. The CDR3, as DNA: TGCAGCGTTACAGGGGAGGGGGCCAAAAACATTCAGTACTTC. The V call is TRBV29-1, the J call TRBJ2-4; D could derive from TRBD1 or TRBD2 (7 bases each). Germline V gene lookup returns CDR1 SQVTM and CDR2 ANQGSEA. Trimming took off 5 bases at V and 1 base at J, with 12 bases between the two ends. This CDR3 spans 14 amino acids.

The V and J genes are TRBV29-1 and TRBJ2-5, with D maybe TRBD1 (5 bases). The CDR3 has 13 residues. Trimming took off 1 base at V and 5 bases at J, with 11 bases between the two ends. Germline V gene sequence: CDR1 SQVTM, CDR2 ANQGSEA. The CDR3 sequence is CSVEGGAAETQYF. In DNA, the CDR3 is TGCAGCGTTGAAGGGGGCGCGGCCGAGACCCAGTACTTC. The whole variable domain, remainder taken from reference TRBV29-1 and TRBJ2-5, is SAVISQKPSRDICQRGTSLTIQCQVDSQVTMMFWYRQQPGQSLTLIATANQGSEATYESGFVIDKFPISRPNLTFSTLTVSNMSPEDSSIYLCSVEGGAAETQYFGPGTRLLVL.

This clonotype showed up just a few times. The chain couples TRBV27 to TRBJ2-1, with D unresolved. The V end was cut by 6 bases, the J end by 2 bases, with 11 bases between. The CDR3 is made up of 14 amino acids. The V gene's germline CDR1 is MNHEY and CDR2 SMNVEV (reference sequence). The CDR3 coding sequence is TGTGCCAGCAGCCTTATGGACCCCTACAATGAGCAGTTCTTC. This gives the protein CASSLMDPYNEQFF.

This clonotype was counted many times. This chain joins TRBV7-6 and TRBJ2-1; no clear D gene. The CDR3 loop spans 12 amino acids. Trimming stripped 6 bases from V and 12 bases from J, with 15 bases between. Germline lookup yields CDR1 SGHVS and CDR2 FNYEAQ. CDR3 sequence (DNA): TGTGCCAGCAGTCCCGATGGGTTAGGGCAGTTCTTC. Translated, it gives CASSPDGLGQFF. The variable domain in full, completed from reference TRBV7-6 and TRBJ2-1, reads GAGVSQSPRYKVTKRGQDVALRCDPISGHVSLYWYRQALGQGPEFLTYFNYEAQQDKSGLPNDRFSAERPEGSISTLTIQRTEQRDSAMYRCASSPDGLGQFFGPGTRLTVL.

The CDR3 coding sequence is TGCAGCGTTGAAGATTCCGATAACTATGGCTACACCTTC. It encodes CSVEDSDNYGYTF. The genes are TRBV29-1 and TRBJ1-2; D is uncertain. Germline loops: CDR1 SQVTM, CDR2 ANQGSEA. CDR3 length: 13 amino acids. The V end lost 0 bases, the J end lost 1 base, and 6 bases lay between the germline ends.

About this clonotype: This may come from a read error, since a much larger clone is one base off. This likely comes from a read error, as the CDR3 has no conserved phenylalanine or tryptophan at its end. This chain connects TRBV7-2 to TRBJ2-7; D is unresolved. CDR3 length: 14 amino acids. Trimming took off 1 base at V and 1 base at J, with 8 bases between the two ends. The germline CDR1 and CDR2 sequences are SGHTA and FQGNSA. CDR3 DNA: TGTGCCAGCAGCTTAGATGTGGGTTCCTACGAGCAGTACTCC. The encoded protein is CASSLDVGSYEQYS.

On this clonotype: This clone may be a read error of a much larger clone one base away. The chain recombines TRBV12-3 or TRBV12-4 with TRBJ1-2; D remains unclear. The length of the CDR3 is 12 residues. The ends were cut back, 3 bases at V and 8 bases at J, with 10 bases in the middle. Here the CDR3 reads CASSFPWSGYTF. CDR3 coding DNA: TGTGCCAGCAGTTTTCCATGGTCCGGCTACACCTTC.

At least ten counts were recorded for this clonotype. This rearrangement joins TRBV7-2 to TRBJ2-1, with a tentative D call TRBD1 (6 bases). CDR3 length equals 15 residues. Between the trimmed V and J ends, which lost 3 bases and 2 bases, there was a span of 11 bases. The germline V gene has CDR1 SGHTA and CDR2 FQGNSA. This chain's CDR3 is CASSLYRDAYNEQFF. DNA for the CDR3: TGTGCCAGCAGCTTGTACAGGGATGCCTACAATGAGCAGTTCTTC.

This clonotype was observed at least ten times. The chain is built from TRBV7-2 and TRBJ1-1; 8 positions agree with TRBD1. Losses at the gene ends were 2 bases for V and 0 bases for J; bases not matched to a gene: 2. There are 15 residues in the CDR3. Looked up from germline, CDR1 is SGHTA and CDR2 is FQGNSA. CDR3 region: CASSLSQGVNTEAFF. The CDR3 DNA sequence: TGTGCCAGCAGCTTATCACAGGGGGTGAACACTGAAGCTTTCTTT.

V and J are TRBV29-1 and TRBJ1-1; possibly TRBD1 for D (5 bases). The V and J ends lost 8 bases and 6 bases respectively, with 16 bases between them. CDR1 is SQVTM and CDR2 is ANQGSEA in the germline V gene. The CDR3 runs to 12 residues. CDR3: CSTSIGGPEAFF. CDR3 DNA: TGCAGCACCTCCATTGGGGGACCTGAAGCTTTCTTT.

This clonotype was seen just once. The chain joins TRBV28 to TRBJ2-2; 8 bases match TRBD1. The junction had 20 bases not matched to a gene; V was cut back by 5 bases and J by 6 bases. There are 19 residues in the CDR3. Germline CDR1 is MDHEN and CDR2 is SYDVKM. This CDR3 reads CASSPYPGRTGIGPGELFF. As DNA, the CDR3 is TGTGCCAGCAGTCCATACCCTGGACGGACAGGGATCGGTCCCGGGGAGCTGTTTTTT.

This clonotype has more than one count but fewer than ten. The V and J genes are TRBV5-1 and TRBJ2-7; 13 bases agree with TRBD2. The CDR3 sequence is 16 residues long. The germline V gene encodes CDR1 SGHRS and CDR2 YFSETQ. The V segment lost 4 bases and the J segment 4 bases; nucleotides outside the gene matches: 8. The CDR3 DNA follows: TGCGCCAGCAGCATGGGGACTAGCGGGGCGGGGTACGAGCAGTACGTC. Translated: CASSMGTSGAGYEQYV.

The chain has TRBV20-1 and TRBJ2-7; D remains ambiguous. CDR3 length: 13 residues. V was shortened by 2 bases and J by 3 bases, with 11 bases between the two germline ends. Germline V gene sequence: CDR1 DFQATT, CDR2 SNEGSKA (reference sequence). The CDR3 spells CSARPAGDYEQYF. DNA of the CDR3: TGCAGTGCTAGACCGGCTGGGGACTACGAGCAGTACTTC.

The chain combines TRBV3-1 with TRBJ2-1; TRBD2 matches 7 bases. V was pared by 1 base and J by 4 bases, with 13 bases of the junction left unmatched. The germline gives CDR1 LGHDT, CDR2 YNNKEL (reference sequence). This CDR3 contains 18 residues. The CDR3 region is CASSQVPRLADLYNEQFF. CDR3 nucleotide sequence: TGTGCCAGCAGCCAAGTCCCTCGACTAGCAGATCTTTACAATGAGCAGTTCTTC.

The rearrangement uses TRBV27 and TRBJ2-1; D is ambiguous. Trimming removed 4 bases at V and 8 bases at J, with 12 bases between. The length of the CDR3 is 13 residues. The germline V gene has CDR1 MNHEY and CDR2 SMNVEV (reference sequence). CDR3 region: CASSSTAVHEQFF. In DNA form, the CDR3 reads TGTGCCAGCAGTTCTACGGCCGTACATGAGCAGTTCTTC.

This clonotype has only a few counts. The chain recombines TRBV25-1 with TRBJ1-1; a weak D match, TRBD1 (6 bases). Trimming stripped 3 bases from V and 3 bases from J, with 11 bases between. Germline CDR1 is MGHDK and CDR2 is SYGVNS. The CDR3 totals 14 residues. In nucleotides, the CDR3 is TGTGCCAGCAGTGAGGGGGCGTTTGACACTGAAGCTTTCTTT. Protein product: CASSEGAFDTEAFF.

This clonotype was seen a handful of times. CDR3 sequence: CASGLGFGRYIRTDTQYF. The CDR3, as DNA: TGTGCTAGTGGTTTAGGGTTTGGCAGGTACATTCGTACAGATACGCAGTATTTT. The chain uses TRBV12-5 and TRBJ2-3; D gene ambiguous. Germline-derived CDR1 and CDR2 are LGHNT and FRNRAP. The CDR3 totals 18 residues. The V and J ends lost 3 bases and 3 bases respectively, with 22 bases between them. The full variable domain, rest sourced from reference TRBV12-5 and TRBJ2-3, is DARVTQTPRHKVTEMGQEVTMRCQPILGHNTVFWYRQTMMQGLELLAYFRNRAPLDDSGMPKDRFSAEMPDATLATLKIQPSEPRDSAVYFCASGLGFGRYIRTDTQYFGPGTRLTVL.

This clonotype was seen at least ten times. This sequence joins TRBV28 and TRBJ1-1; D is undetermined. CDR1 is MDHEN, CDR2 SYDVKM, per germline. The CDR3 consists of 20 residues. Trimming cost V 7 bases and J 3 bases, with 33 bases left between them. The CDR3 is CASNLWASRGRSGGDTEAFF. CDR3 in DNA: TGTGCCAGCAATCTTTGGGCTTCTCGAGGACGGTCTGGAGGAGACACTGAAGCTTTCTTT. The whole variable domain, filled in from reference TRBV28 and TRBJ1-1, reads DVKVTQSSRYLVKRTGEKVFLECVQDMDHENMFWYRQDPGLGLRLIYFSYDVKMKEKGDIPEGYSVSREKKERFSLILESASTNQTSMYLCASNLWASRGRSGGDTEAFFGQGTRLTVV.

The chain carries TRBV6-1 and TRBJ2-5; 9 bases are a match to TRBD1. The V gene's germline CDR1 is MNHNS and CDR2 SASEGT. V was clipped by 5 bases and J by 4 bases; unmatched bases: 5. The CDR3 has 14 residues. Here the CDR3 DNA reads TGTGCCAGCAGTAAACAGGGGGCTCTAGAGACCCAGTACTTC. Amino acid sequence: CASSKQGALETQYF.